A single sample is the source of the 31 T cell receptor beta chains below, sequenced in a study of cytomegalovirus exposure and HLA in healthy donors. With 60 Vbeta and 13 Jbeta primers, the PCR was carried out. This table comes from immunoSEQ multiplex PCR, and its TCRdb copy is limited to in-frame clones, with some not included. Altogether around 130,000 clones are present, approximately 75% being singletons, with the ten largest covering around 2%. The specimen sequenced was PBMCs. The origin of the receptors is a man aged 35 to 55 in good health and CMV-seronegative.

V usage is TRBV7-2 and J usage is TRBJ2-3, with D tentatively TRBD2 (7 bases). The CDR3 extends over 15 amino acids. Trimming took 5 bases from V and 1 from J, leaving 13 bases between them. Germline loops: CDR1 SGHTA, CDR2 FQGNSA. DNA for the CDR3: TGTGCCAGCAGCCGTGCGGGGGCCGGCACAGATACGCAGTATTTT. Translation: CASSRAGAGTDTQYF.

J is TRBJ1-1 and V is TRBV7-2, with D unclear. CDR1 is SGHTA, CDR2 FQGNSA, per germline. Trimming stripped 1 base from V and 6 bases from J, with 9 bases between. This CDR3 has 13 residues. CDR3 loop: CASSLGWEPEAFF. In nucleotides, the CDR3 is TGTGCCAGCAGCTTAGGTTGGGAGCCTGAAGCTTTCTTT.

The rearrangement links TRBV7-2 to TRBJ2-6; possible D gene TRBD1, 6 bases. Germline CDR1 and CDR2: SGHTA and FQGNSA. There are 16 residues in the CDR3. The V end lost 5 bases, the J end lost 0 bases, and 11 bases lay between the germline ends. In DNA form, the CDR3 reads TGTGCCAGCAGCCTAACAGGGAACTCTGGGGCCAACGTCCTGACTTTC. It encodes CASSLTGNSGANVLTF.

The rearrangement uses TRBV28 and TRBJ1-2; 7 nucleotides agree with TRBD1. J lost 3 bases, V lost 3 bases, and 7 bases had no gene match. The CDR3 is 15 amino acids. Germline V gene sequence: CDR1 MDHEN, CDR2 SYDVKM. The CDR3 loop reads CASSFGQAWDYGYTF. CDR3 sequence (DNA): TGTGCCAGCAGTTTCGGACAGGCCTGGGACTATGGCTACACCTTC.

DNA of the CDR3: TGTGCCATCAGTGAGAGTAGTAGTCTAGGCACTGAAGCTTTCTTT. This codes for CAISESSSLGTEAFF. This chain joins TRBV10-3 and TRBJ1-1; D remains unclear. Germline CDR1 and CDR2: ENHRY and SYGVKD. With 2 bases removed from V and 4 bases from J, the gap between germline ends came to 14 bases. The CDR3 contains 15 residues.

The V and J genes are TRBV5-1 and TRBJ1-1, with D maybe TRBD1 (6 bases). Germline V gene sequence: CDR1 SGHRS, CDR2 YFSETQ. CDR3 length equals 14 residues. V lost 0 bases to trimming and J lost 11 bases, with 17 bases between them. The CDR3 DNA is TGCGCCAGCAGCTTGGACAGGGACCGAGCTGGTGCTTTCTTT. This codes for CASSLDRDRAGAFF.

This clone was observed a few times. This chain uses TRBV5-1 with TRBJ1-2, with TRBD1 matching over 7 bases. The ends lost 0 bases at V and 4 bases at J; junction bases unmatched: 3. CDR3 length: 14 amino acids. Per the germline V gene, CDR1 is SGHRS and CDR2 is YFSETQ. CDR3 coding DNA: TGCGCCAGCAGCTTGGGCGGGGACAGCTATGGCTACACCTTC. Translating it yields CASSLGGDSYGYTF.

The chain has TRBV10-3 and TRBJ1-1; a weak D match, TRBD1 (6 bases). The CDR3 runs 14 residues. Germline V CDR1 and CDR2: ENHRY, SYGVKD. V lost 3 bases, J lost 7 bases, and 15 bases lay in between. CDR3 in DNA: TGTGCCATCAGTGAAATTTACGGACAGCATGAAGCTTTCTTT. Its protein product is CAISEIYGQHEAFF.

CDR3 bases: TGTGCCAGCAGCGAGGGACTAGCGGTGACAGATACGCAGTATTTT. It yields the protein CASSEGLAVTDTQYF. The genes are TRBV9 and TRBJ2-3, with 11 bases aligning to TRBD2. The CDR3 is made up of 15 amino acids. Germline V CDR1 and CDR2: SGDLS, YYNGEE. J gave up 3 bases and V 3 bases, and 3 bases lay outside the gene matches.

This clone was found a few times. V is TRBV7-3 and J is TRBJ2-2; 8 bases agree with TRBD1. Trimming took 5 bases from V and 3 from J; bases not matched to a gene: 2. This CDR3 comprises 14 residues. In germline, CDR1 is SGHTA, CDR2 FQGTGA. CDR3 loop: CASSRQGYTGELFF. The CDR3 DNA reads TGTGCCAGCAGCCGACAGGGGTACACCGGGGAGCTGTTTTTT.

For this clone: Additional DNA sequences in this sample encode the identical CDR3. This rearrangement joins TRBV28 to TRBJ1-5; D remains ambiguous. Germline CDR1 is MDHEN and CDR2 is SYDVKM. There are 12 residues in the CDR3. V was cut by 2 bases and J by 7 bases, with 6 bases left in between. As DNA, the CDR3 is TGTGCCAGCAGTTTAACGGGGCAGCCCCAGCATTTT. Translating gives CASSLTGQPQHF.

The chain employs TRBV9 and TRBJ2-1, with 8 bases identical to TRBD2. V was pared by 2 bases and J by 7 bases, with 8 bases of the junction left unmatched. Germline V gene sequence: CDR1 SGDLS, CDR2 YYNGEE. The CDR3 is made up of 15 amino acids. The CDR3 coding sequence is TGTGCCAGCAGCGTCTCGGGGGGGTTTGGTAATGAGCAGTTCTTC. It specifies CASSVSGGFGNEQFF.

The chain links TRBV5-6 to TRBJ2-7, with 11 bases that match TRBD1. This CDR3 region has 16 residues. With 4 bases clipped from V and 4 bases from J, the junction kept 10 bases outside the gene matches. In germline, CDR1 is SGHDT, CDR2 YYEEEE. The CDR3 is CASSTLRTGGGYEQYF. The CDR3 DNA reads as TGTGCCAGCAGCACGCTACGGACAGGGGGCGGATACGAGCAGTACTTC.

The chain recombines TRBV9 with TRBJ1-1, with 8 positions matching TRBD1. CDR3 length: 15 amino acids. Per germline, CDR1 SGDLS and CDR2 YYNGEE. The V segment lost 3 bases and the J segment 0 bases; nucleotides outside the gene matches: 4. The CDR3 protein is CASSADRVMNTEAFF. CDR3 nucleotide sequence: TGTGCCAGCAGCGCGGACAGGGTGATGAACACTGAAGCTTTCTTT. Full variable domain (missing parts from reference TRBV9 and TRBJ1-1): DSGVTQTPKHLITATGQRVTLRCSPRSGDLSVYWYQQSLDQGLQFLIQYYNGEERAKGNILERFSAQQFPDLHSELNLSSLELGDSALYFCASSADRVMNTEAFFGQGTRLTVV.

V and J are TRBV10-3 and TRBJ2-4, with D possibly TRBD1 on 5 matching bases. The CDR3 covers 14 residues. V shed 2 bases and J shed 0 bases, with 5 bases lying between them. Germline V gene lookup returns CDR1 ENHRY and CDR2 SYGVKD. In nucleotides, the CDR3 is TGTGCCATCAGTGAGGGGGCAGCCAAAAACATTCAGTACTTC. This translates into CAISEGAAKNIQYF.

This chain connects TRBV7-9 to TRBJ1-2; no reliable D call. Germline-derived CDR1 and CDR2 are SEHNR and FQNEAQ (reference sequence). V was clipped by 1 base and J by 13 bases, with 10 bases between them. CDR3 length: 11 amino acids. Here the CDR3 DNA reads TGTGCCAGCAGCTTAGGACTCGCGATCACCTTC. It codes for CASSLGLAITF.

V is TRBV5-1 and J is TRBJ1-2; perhaps TRBD1 as D (6 bases). Germline V gene sequence: CDR1 SGHRS, CDR2 YFSETQ. Trimming pared 7 bases from V and 4 bases from J, leaving 17 bases between. The CDR3 is made up of 14 amino acids. CDR3 loop: CASRTGTSGYGYTF. The CDR3 region has the DNA TGCGCCAGCCGAACCGGGACATCTGGCTATGGCTACACCTTC.

The chain recombines TRBV2 with TRBJ2-7, with a possible D match to TRBD1 (6 bases). Germline CDR1 SNHLY, CDR2 FYNNEI. The V end lost 7 bases, the J end lost 6 bases, and 19 bases lay between the germline ends. The CDR3 runs 14 residues. CDR3 amino acids: CASTDHRDNGEQYF. CDR3 DNA: TGTGCCAGCACGGACCACCGGGACAACGGCGAGCAGTACTTC.

This clone turned up a few times. The genes are TRBV20-1 and TRBJ2-2; D gene uncertain. This CDR3 is 11 amino acids long. The germline CDR1 and CDR2 sequences are DFQATT and SNEGSKA (reference sequence). This CDR3 reads CSVGRSGELFF. CDR3 sequence (DNA): TGCAGCGTGGGCCGCTCAGGGGAGCTGTTTTTT.

The V and J genes are TRBV29-1 and TRBJ1-2; TRBD1 is a possible D gene (5 bases). From germline, CDR1 is SQVTM and CDR2 ANQGSEA. The V end was cut by 8 bases, the J end by 5 bases, with 15 bases between. The CDR3 spans 12 residues. DNA of the CDR3: TGCAGCTCAATGCACGGGGGTTATGGCTACACCTTC. It codes for CSSMHGGYGYTF.

The chain combines TRBV6-6 with TRBJ2-4, with a tentative D call TRBD2 (6 bases). Trimming stripped 7 bases from V and 8 bases from J, with 15 bases between. Germline V CDR1 and CDR2: MNHNY, SVGAGI (reference sequence). CDR3 length: 13 amino acids. CDR3 residues: CASKMGGEDIQYF. Written as DNA, the CDR3 is TGTGCCAGCAAGATGGGGGGAGAGGACATTCAGTACTTC.

J is TRBJ2-7 and V is TRBV28; D may be TRBD1 (5 bases). The CDR3 sequence is 14 residues long. Germline loops: CDR1 MDHEN, CDR2 SYDVKM. V shed 3 bases and J shed 0 bases, with 9 bases lying between them. CDR3 DNA: TGTGCCAGCAGTTTGGGTGGGGCCTCCTACGAGCAGTACTTC. This gives the protein CASSLGGASYEQYF.

The CDR3 protein is CASSLAPSGAQETQYF. CDR3 DNA sequence: TGTGCCAGCAGCTTGGCGCCTAGCGGGGCCCAAGAGACCCAGTACTTC. The V gene is TRBV5-4, the J gene TRBJ2-5, with TRBD2 matching over 9 bases. Trimming removed 0 bases from V and 1 base from J; junction bases left unmatched: 4. Germline values: CDR1 SGHNT, CDR2 YYREEE (reference sequence). The CDR3 loop spans 16 amino acids.

This clone has a handful of counts. The V gene is TRBV10-2, the J gene TRBJ2-3, with D perhaps TRBD2 (6 bases). The CDR3 is 14 residues long. Germline CDR1 is WSHSY and CDR2 is SAAADI. The CDR3 DNA sequence: TGCGCGGCATCTCGGGACTTGCAGACAGATACGCAGTATTTT. It codes for CAASRDLQTDTQYF.

V and J are TRBV14 and TRBJ2-1, with a possible D match to TRBD2 (6 bases). The germline V and J ends were trimmed by 1 base and 10 bases, with 14 bases remaining between them. The CDR3 has 14 amino acids. Germline values: CDR1 SGHDN, CDR2 FVKESK. Here the CDR3 reads CASSQVNSGWEQFF. The CDR3 DNA sequence: TGTGCCAGCAGCCAAGTCAATAGCGGATGGGAGCAGTTCTTC.

V usage is TRBV9 and J usage is TRBJ2-2; the D is unclear. Trimming stripped 0 bases from V and 0 bases from J, with 9 bases between. This CDR3 has 16 amino acids. In germline, CDR1 is SGDLS, CDR2 YYNGEE. CDR3 protein: CASSVVSKPNTGELFF. The CDR3 DNA reads TGTGCCAGCAGCGTAGTAAGCAAACCGAACACCGGGGAGCTGTTTTTT.

This chain links TRBV5-1 with TRBJ2-2, with 11 bases matching TRBD2. CDR3 length equals 19 residues. The germline CDR1 and CDR2 sequences are SGHRS and YFSETQ. V gave up 3 bases and J gave up 2 bases; unmatched junction bases: 12. CDR3 in DNA: TGCGCCAGCAGCTACCGAATTCTAGCGGGAGGTTTCAACACCGGGGAGCTGTTTTTT. This sequence encodes CASSYRILAGGFNTGELFF.

The V and J genes are TRBV2 and TRBJ1-1; tentative D call: TRBD1 (5 bases). V gave up 4 bases and J gave up 5 bases, with 11 bases separating them. The CDR3 is 13 residues long. Germline CDR1 reads SNHLY; CDR2 reads FYNNEI. CDR3 nucleotide sequence: TGTGCCAGCAGTGGCCAGGGTAGGACTGAAGCTTTCTTT. Translation: CASSGQGRTEAFF.

The CDR3 loop reads CASTTGAGELFF. The CDR3 DNA reads as TGTGCCAGCACCACGGGGGCCGGGGAGCTGTTTTTT. V usage is TRBV6-5 and J usage is TRBJ2-2; D is perhaps TRBD2 (6 bases). V lost 7 bases, J lost 6 bases, and 9 bases lay in between. The CDR3 consists of 12 residues. From germline, CDR1 is MNHEY and CDR2 SVGAGI.

The chain has TRBV9 and TRBJ2-7; 9 bases align to TRBD2. CDR1 SGDLS and CDR2 YYNGEE come from the germline V gene. The trim removed 0 bases at V and 5 bases at J, leaving 6 bases unmatched. The CDR3 is 15 residues long. This CDR3 reads CASSVGAGGPHEQYF. In nucleotides, the CDR3 is TGTGCCAGCAGCGTAGGGGCGGGAGGGCCCCACGAGCAGTACTTC.

This clone was detected only a few times. The chain recombines TRBV2 with TRBJ1-6; no clear D gene. CDR1 and CDR2 (germline): SNHLY, FYNNEI. This CDR3 region has 14 residues. The V and J ends lost 6 bases and 6 bases respectively, with 12 bases between them. CDR3 sequence: CASRLQAFNSPLHF. The CDR3 nucleotides are TGTGCCAGCAGACTGCAGGCTTTTAATTCACCCCTCCACTTT.